These T cell receptor beta chains were read from a single sample in a study of cytomegalovirus exposure and HLA in healthy donors. Some clones are missing from TCRdb's copy, which holds only in-frame ones; the method was immunoSEQ multiplex PCR. The table shows 100,000 to 150,000 clones, with over 65% occurring only once. The sample was PBMCs. The origin of the receptors is a middle-aged man in good health and CMV-seropositive. Both conserved end residues are trimmed from each CDR3. Each record gives: V gene, J gene, CDR3 protein.

TRBV19	TRBJ2-2	ASSIRRGDTGELF
TRBV6-5	TRBJ2-7	ASSYSLDRVRYEQY
TRBV7-9	TRBJ1-1	ASSLEAVNTEAF
TRBV10-1	TRBJ2-1	ASSSRVGQGGLSSYNEQF
TRBV6-1	TRBJ2-3	ASSGPLTSGGLRTDTQY
TRBV5-6	TRBJ2-7	ASSYPGQGISYEQY
TRBV4-2	TRBJ2-7	ASSQGVTSGPYEQY
TRBV7-3	TRBJ1-2	ASSLGQGLYGYT
TRBV5-1	TRBJ2-1	ASSQGDYNEQF
TRBV7-8	TRBJ2-7	ASSLVGQHYEQY
TRBV10-3	-	AIRGGLESSYEQY
TRBV7-6	TRBJ2-1	ASSLTRGNEQF
TRBV13	TRBJ2-1	ASSPWTSGGASEQF
TRBV10-1	TRBJ2-1	ASSESLAGGGREKF
TRBV6-5	TRBJ2-7	ASSTGQGVVYEQY
TRBV7-8	TRBJ1-2	ASSYRTGGDYGYT
TRBV19	TRBJ2-3	ASSIQVRDTQY